This T cell receptor beta chain is drawn from a study of CD8+CD57+ T cells in acquired aplastic anemia. Background on the study: Quantities of DNA derived from sorted CD4+ and CD8+ cells averaged approximately 3 ug.

This clonotype was seen many times. The antigen is unknown. Sequenced patients had shown CD8+CD57+ cell expansion by flow cytometry. Genomic DNA templated the TCR beta VDJ and CDR3 profiling. Via MiXCR, TCRdb re-called the reads, giving one row per CDR3 protein. Of roughly 170,000 distinct CDR3 sequences listed, 48% were seen once; the top ten hold roughly 13%. Germline CDR1 and CDR2: MNHNS and SASEGT. V lost 10 bases to trimming and J lost 4 bases, with 13 bases between them. The CDR3 runs 12 residues. Study-wide points: Patients and controls shared some 30 CD8+ CDR3 sequences.

This receptor was taken from a human donor with aplastic anemia. This chain links TRBV6-1 with TRBJ1-1, with unresolved D. Sequencing used sorted CD4+, CD8+, or CD8+CD57+ T cells (not recorded which) from PBMCs. In nucleotides, the CDR3 is TGTGCCATCGGAGACCGAACCACTGAAGCTTTCTTT. It codes for CAIGDRTTEAFF.